This T cell receptor (beta chain) came from a study of Graves' ophthalmopathy and Graves' hyperthyroidism. Findings of the study overall: Also, most clonotypes expanded in the thyroid above 0.001 frequency appeared in blood.

As the template, RNA transcripts were used to amplify TCR beta CDR3 regions. A first-round RT-PCR used HTBI primers, followed by a second-round multiplex PCR. Each CDR3 protein gets one entry after TCRdb re-called the multiplex PCR reads with MiXCR. The sample comprises about 600,000 distinct CDR3 sequences, under 45% of which are singletons, and about 4.2% rests with the top ten. This clonotype has ten or more counts. Its antigen is unidentified. From germline, CDR1 is MNHEY and CDR2 SVGAGI. The V end lost 4 bases, the J end lost 0 bases, and 12 bases lay between the germline ends. The CDR3 has 16 residues.

The specimen was peripheral blood or thyroid tissue (not recorded which). The sequence derives from an adult man with Graves' hyperthyroidism. The chain couples TRBV6-5 to TRBJ2-2; TRBD2 might be the D (5 bases). DNA of the CDR3: TGTGCCAGCAGTTCCACGGGGAACGCGAACACCGGGGAGCTGTTTTTT. Translation gives CASSSTGNANTGELFF.